These 27 T cell receptor beta chains originate from one sample sequenced in a study of blood T cell repertoires in COVID-19. Sequencing used immunoSEQ multiplex PCR; TCRdb keeps in-frame clones, though not all of them. The sample has approximately 330,000 clones, approximately 88% seen once. The sample comprised peripheral blood. These receptors all stem from a man younger than 45 with COVID-19, enrolled during active disease.

The DNA for the CDR3 is TGCGCCAGCAGCGACGACTTACAAGAGACCCAGTACTTC. Translating gives CASSDDLQETQYF. This rearrangement joins TRBV5-1 to TRBJ2-5; D uncertain. This CDR3 contains 13 residues. CDR1 is SGHRS and CDR2 is YFSETQ in the germline V gene. V was shortened by 4 bases and J by 2 bases, with 9 bases between the two germline ends.

The chain is built from TRBV18 and TRBJ1-1, with D unresolved. The CDR3 loop spans 15 amino acids. V lost 1 base, J lost 1 base, and 10 bases lay in between. Germline CDR1 KGHSH, CDR2 LQKENI. The CDR3 coding sequence is TGTGCCAGCTCACCACGCGAGGTGGGGAACACTGAAGCTTTCTTT. It translates to CASSPREVGNTEAFF. The full variable domain, completed using reference TRBV18 and TRBJ1-1, is NAGVMQNPRHLVRRRGQEARLRCSPMKGHSHVYWYRQLPEEGLKFMVYLQKENIIDESGMPKERFSAEFPKEGPSILRIQQVVRGDSAAYFCASSPREVGNTEAFFGQGTRLTVV.

This chain uses TRBV6-5 with TRBJ2-7; 7 nucleotides match TRBD2. J lost 4 bases, V lost 7 bases, and 13 bases had no gene match. Germline values: CDR1 MNHEY, CDR2 SVGAGI. CDR3 length: 15 amino acids. The CDR3: CASTSGSSGVYEQYF. As DNA, the CDR3 is TGTGCCAGCACCAGCGGGTCTAGCGGAGTTTACGAGCAGTACTTC.

This chain connects TRBV2 to TRBJ2-6, with D unresolved. This CDR3 is built from 14 residues. Germline CDR1 and CDR2: SNHLY and FYNNEI. V gave up 4 bases and J gave up 0 bases, with 4 bases separating them. The CDR3 reads CASSGSSGANVLTF. CDR3 in DNA: TGTGCCAGCAGTGGTAGCTCTGGGGCCAACGTCCTGACTTTC.

CDR3 DNA sequence: TGTGCCAGCAGTTCCAGGGGCGGTCAGCCCCAGCATTTT. Encoded protein: CASSSRGGQPQHF. This chain uses TRBV6-5 with TRBJ1-5; D may be TRBD1 (6 bases). Germline CDR1 and CDR2: MNHEY and SVGAGI. The CDR3 consists of 13 residues. The V end was cut by 4 bases, the J end by 6 bases, with 10 bases between.

This sequence joins TRBV7-2 and TRBJ2-1; 9 nucleotides align to TRBD2. The CDR3 has 14 amino acids. V lost 5 bases, J lost 8 bases, and 7 bases stayed unmatched. The germline V gene has CDR1 SGHTA and CDR2 FQGNSA. The DNA for the CDR3 is TGTGCCAGCAGCAAGGGACTAGCCACCCATGAGCAGTTCTTC. It yields the protein CASSKGLATHEQFF.

J is TRBJ2-1 and V is TRBV2; D is perhaps TRBD2 (5 bases). The length of the CDR3 is 13 residues. Germline CDR1 SNHLY, CDR2 FYNNEI. V lost 2 bases, J lost 7 bases, and 9 bases lay in between. Written as DNA, the CDR3 is TGTGCCAGCAGTGAATATAGGAGGAATGAGCAGTTCTTC. It translates to CASSEYRRNEQFF.

The chain combines TRBV12-3 or TRBV12-4 with TRBJ2-7; perhaps TRBD1 as D (6 bases). Trimming removed 4 bases from V and 2 bases from J, with 9 bases in between. The CDR3 runs to 13 residues. The CDR3 DNA reads as TGTGCCAGCAGTTCGGGACACCCCTACGAGCAGTACTTC. It translates to CASSSGHPYEQYF.

The chain has TRBV29-1 and TRBJ1-1; D gene ambiguous. V was trimmed by 3 bases and J by 2 bases, leaving 10 bases between them. Germline CDR1 is SQVTM and CDR2 is ANQGSEA. The CDR3 is 13 residues long. Here the CDR3 reads CSVERQTNTEAFF. The CDR3 bases are TGCAGCGTTGAGAGACAAACAAACACTGAAGCTTTCTTT. Complete variable domain (other parts from reference TRBV29-1 and TRBJ1-1): SAVISQKPSRDICQRGTSLTIQCQVDSQVTMMFWYRQQPGQSLTLIATANQGSEATYESGFVIDKFPISRPNLTFSTLTVSNMSPEDSSIYLCSVERQTNTEAFFGQGTRLTVV.

The V gene is TRBV27, the J gene TRBJ2-2; a weak D match, TRBD1 (6 bases). The CDR3 runs 14 residues. Between the trimmed V and J ends, which lost 6 bases and 1 base, there was a span of 9 bases. CDR1 MNHEY and CDR2 SMNVEV come from the germline V gene (reference sequence). The CDR3 sequence is CASRVDRNTGELFF. DNA for the CDR3: TGTGCCAGCAGGGTGGACAGGAACACCGGGGAGCTGTTTTTT.

V and J are TRBV6-5 and TRBJ1-2, with D unclear. V lost 7 bases to trimming and J lost 7 bases, with 10 bases between them. Germline V gives CDR1 MNHEY, CDR2 SVGAGI. The CDR3 sequence is 11 residues long. The CDR3 is CASTNSGGYTF. As DNA, the CDR3 is TGTGCCAGCACCAATTCCGGTGGCTACACCTTC.

The J gene is TRBJ2-5, the V gene TRBV25-1, with TRBD1 identical over 9 bases. J lost 2 bases, V lost 6 bases, and 4 bases had no gene match. From germline, CDR1 is MGHDK and CDR2 SYGVNS. This CDR3 is built from 14 residues. CDR3 region: CASRAGTGQETQYF. The DNA of the CDR3 is TGTGCCAGCAGAGCCGGGACAGGGCAAGAGACCCAGTACTTC.

CDR3 in DNA: TGTGCCAGCAGTTCCATATCCGGGACAGGGGAGGGTTATGGCTACACCTTC. It is translated as CASSSISGTGEGYGYTF. This sequence joins TRBV28 and TRBJ1-2, with 10 bases fitting TRBD1. The germline CDR1 and CDR2 sequences are MDHEN and SYDVKM. Losses at the gene ends were 4 bases for V and 5 bases for J; bases not matched to a gene: 13. The CDR3 is made up of 17 amino acids.

CDR3 residues: CASSFRHGFSGMGETQYF. In nucleotides, the CDR3 is TGTGCCAGCAGTTTTCGGCACGGGTTTAGCGGGATGGGGGAGACCCAGTACTTC. The genes are TRBV27 and TRBJ2-5; 8 positions match TRBD2. The CDR3 is 18 residues long. Germline V gene lookup returns CDR1 MNHEY and CDR2 SMNVEV (reference sequence). V lost 3 bases, J lost 5 bases, and 17 bases stayed unmatched.

The chain carries TRBV19 and TRBJ1-2; perhaps TRBD1 as D (5 bases). The CDR3 spans 16 residues. Per the germline V gene, CDR1 is LNHDA and CDR2 is SQIVND (reference sequence). Trimming took 3 bases from V and 3 from J, leaving 17 bases between them. The CDR3 DNA follows: TGTGCCAGTAGTATCGGGGGGTTAGGCGAGGACTATGGCTACACCTTC. Translating gives CASSIGGLGEDYGYTF.

The chain's CDR3 is CASSPRQDPNYGYTF. The CDR3 DNA is TGTGCCAGCAGCCCCCGACAGGACCCTAACTATGGCTACACCTTC. The V gene is TRBV9, the J gene TRBJ1-2, with D maybe TRBD1 (6 bases). The CDR3 has 15 residues. V lost 4 bases to trimming and J lost 0 bases, with 13 bases between them. Germline loops: CDR1 SGDLS, CDR2 YYNGEE. The full variable domain, with the rest looked up from reference TRBV9 and TRBJ1-2, is DSGVTQTPKHLITATGQRVTLRCSPRSGDLSVYWYQQSLDQGLQFLIQYYNGEERAKGNILERFSAQQFPDLHSELNLSSLELGDSALYFCASSPRQDPNYGYTFGSGTRLTVV.

The chain is built from TRBV5-1 and TRBJ2-1, with TRBD2 matching 8 bases. V lost 3 bases to trimming and J lost 7 bases; unmatched junction nucleotides: 9. The CDR3 covers 15 residues. Germline V lookup: CDR1 SGHRS, CDR2 YFSETQ. The CDR3 DNA sequence: TGCGCCAGCAGCTCCTTAGCGGGATCGGTGAATGAGCAGTTCTTC. This encodes CASSSLAGSVNEQFF.

This clone appeared a few times. The chain joins TRBV7-2 to TRBJ2-1; maybe TRBD1 (5 bases). Germline-derived CDR1 and CDR2 are SGHTA and FQGNSA. V was pared by 5 bases and J by 4 bases, with 12 bases between. The CDR3 consists of 14 residues. The CDR3 reads CASSPTYRYNEQFF. CDR3 coding DNA: TGTGCCAGCAGCCCCACTTACAGGTACAATGAGCAGTTCTTC.

The rearrangement uses TRBV7-9 and TRBJ2-5; a possible D gene is TRBD1 (5 bases). CDR1 is SEHNR, CDR2 FQNEAQ, per germline (reference sequence). The V end lost 5 bases, the J end lost 5 bases, and 12 bases lay between the germline ends. This CDR3 comprises 13 residues. CDR3 sequence (DNA): TGTGCCAGCAGCCTGCAGGGTGTTGAGACCCAGTACTTC. Translating it yields CASSLQGVETQYF.

This chain links TRBV9 with TRBJ2-2, with 7 positions matching TRBD1. V was pared by 3 bases and J by 7 bases, with 9 bases of the junction left unmatched. The CDR3 loop spans 15 amino acids. Germline CDR1 is SGDLS and CDR2 is YYNGEE. The CDR3 DNA follows: TGTGCCAGCAGCGAGACAGGGAGTAAGGGCGGGGAGCTGTTTTTT. Translation: CASSETGSKGGELFF.

The chain employs TRBV10-3 and TRBJ2-1; 9 nucleotides align to TRBD2. The V gene's germline CDR1 is ENHRY and CDR2 SYGVKD. There are 15 residues in the CDR3. The ends lost 0 bases at V and 5 bases at J; junction bases unmatched: 2. Written as DNA, the CDR3 is TGTGCCATCAGTGAGTCCCTAGCGGGAAACAATGAGCAGTTCTTC. It is translated as CAISESLAGNNEQFF.

The rearrangement uses TRBV10-3 and TRBJ1-1, with TRBD1 as a possible D gene (6 bases). The ends were cut back, 4 bases at V and 2 bases at J, with 8 bases in the middle. CDR1 and CDR2 from the germline V gene are ENHRY and SYGVKD. The length of the CDR3 is 13 residues. As DNA, the CDR3 is TGTGCCATCAGTGCGACAGGAAACACTGAAGCTTTCTTT. Amino acid sequence: CAISATGNTEAFF.

This chain joins TRBV5-4 and TRBJ2-5; 7 positions agree with TRBD1. The length of the CDR3 is 15 residues. The germline CDR1 and CDR2 sequences are SGHNT and YYREEE (reference sequence). V gave up 0 bases and J gave up 4 bases; unmatched junction bases: 6. The CDR3 sequence: CASSLGGGEGETQYF. DNA for the CDR3: TGTGCCAGCAGCTTGGGAGGGGGCGAAGGAGAGACCCAGTACTTC. Using reference TRBV5-4 and TRBJ2-5 for the parts outside the CDR3, the full variable domain is ETGVTQSPTHLIKTRGQQVTLRCSSQSGHNTVSWYQQALGQGPQFIFQYYREEENGRGNFPPRFSGLQFPNYSSELNVNALELDDSALYLCASSLGGGEGETQYFGPGTRLLVL.

The chain has TRBV9 and TRBJ1-2, with TRBD1 as a possible D gene (5 bases). CDR1 is SGDLS and CDR2 is YYNGEE in the germline V gene. This CDR3 has 14 residues. V was shortened by 4 bases and J by 4 bases, with 14 bases between the two germline ends. In nucleotides, the CDR3 is TGTGCCAGCAGCCCCCGGACACTTCTCTATGGCTACACCTTC. Protein product: CASSPRTLLYGYTF.

This clone was recorded once. The chain joins TRBV7-2 to TRBJ2-7, with 7 bases identical to TRBD2. CDR1 and CDR2 from the germline V gene are SGHTA and FQGNSA. The CDR3 consists of 14 residues. The V and J ends lost 0 bases and 2 bases, in that order; junction bases with no gene match: 1. This CDR3 reads CASSLAAGAYEQYF. CDR3 nucleotides: TGTGCCAGCAGCTTAGCGGCGGGGGCCTACGAGCAGTACTTC.

This rearrangement joins TRBV7-2 to TRBJ1-5, with 7 bases matching TRBD1. The trim removed 3 bases at V and 6 bases at J, leaving 8 bases unmatched. In germline, CDR1 is SGHTA, CDR2 FQGNSA. The length of the CDR3 is 15 residues. CDR3 DNA: TGTGCCAGCAGCTTGTTTGACAGGGTAGGTCAGCCCCAGCATTTT. Its translation: CASSLFDRVGQPQHF.

The J gene is TRBJ2-3, the V gene TRBV15; 7 bases match TRBD2. Germline lookup yields CDR1 LNHNV and CDR2 YYDKDF (reference sequence). The CDR3 consists of 16 residues. Trimming at V came to 3 bases and at J to 3 bases, leaving 9 bases not matched to a gene. Here the CDR3 reads CATSRHEAGPTDTQYF. Here the CDR3 DNA reads TGTGCCACCAGCAGGCACGAAGCGGGACCAACAGATACGCAGTATTTT.